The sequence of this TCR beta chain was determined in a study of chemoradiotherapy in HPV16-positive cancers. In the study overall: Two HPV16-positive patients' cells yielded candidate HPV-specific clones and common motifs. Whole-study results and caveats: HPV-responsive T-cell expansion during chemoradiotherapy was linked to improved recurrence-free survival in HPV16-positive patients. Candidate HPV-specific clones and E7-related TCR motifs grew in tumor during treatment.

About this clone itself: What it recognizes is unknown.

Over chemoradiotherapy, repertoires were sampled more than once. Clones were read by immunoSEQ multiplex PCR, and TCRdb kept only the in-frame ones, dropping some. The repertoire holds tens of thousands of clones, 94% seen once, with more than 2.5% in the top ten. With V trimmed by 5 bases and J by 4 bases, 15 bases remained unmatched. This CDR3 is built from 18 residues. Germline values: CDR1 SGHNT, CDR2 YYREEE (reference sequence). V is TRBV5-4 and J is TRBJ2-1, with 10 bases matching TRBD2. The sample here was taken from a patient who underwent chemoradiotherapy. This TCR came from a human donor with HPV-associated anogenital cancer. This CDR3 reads CASRWGASGRPQYNEQFF. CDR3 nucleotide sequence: TGTGCCAGCAGATGGGGTGCTAGCGGGAGACCACAATACAATGAGCAGTTCTTC.